What follows describes a single T cell receptor beta chain. The antigen remains undetermined. The record originates from a study of T-cell memory formation after mild COVID-19. Regarding the study as a whole: Some clones that responded turned up in pre-infection memory, which suggests that cross-reactive memory joined in. Among clones contracting day 15 to 85, CD4/CD8 was balanced, whereas later expanders leaned CD4+.

V dropped 1 base and J dropped 6 bases, with 12 bases sitting between them. The CDR3 contains 14 residues. The germline V gene encodes CDR1 SGHTA and CDR2 FQGNSA. TCR alpha and TCR beta cDNA libraries carrying sample barcodes and UMIs were produced by 5'RACE using constant-segment primers. TCRdb reanalysed the 5' RACE reads using MiXCR and keeps one entry per CDR3 protein. Here the sample spans just over 150,000 distinct CDR3 sequences, 25% to 40% being singletons. This receptor was obtained from an adult woman who had mild COVID-19 (a few samples of this study predate the infection). Cell type and time point are not known. V and J are TRBV7-2 and TRBJ1-2; the D gene is possibly TRBD1 (5 bases). Input material: PBMCs or a T cell subset sorted from them (not recorded which). The CDR3 DNA follows: TGTGCCAGCAGCTTAGGGGGGAGGGCCAATGGCTACACCTTC. It encodes CASSLGGRANGYTF.